Sequencing of this T cell receptor beta chain was carried out in a study of T cells after yellow fever vaccination. The length of the CDR3 is 14 residues. V was cut by 2 bases and J by 5 bases, with 12 bases left in between. Germline CDR1 is DFQATT and CDR2 is SNEGSKA (reference sequence). MiXCR, applied by TCRdb to the 5' RACE reads, yields one record per CDR3 protein. The sample carries some 500,000 distinct CDR3 sequences, 13% recorded once. This clonotype was seen a handful of times. The TCR sequence derives from a man aged 25-45 years who received the YFV17D yellow fever vaccine. The input for sequencing was PBMCs, taken on the day of the yellow fever booster vaccination. The chain combines TRBV20-1 with TRBJ2-2; D remains unclear. The CDR3 sequence is CSARQYLETGELFF. CDR3 nucleotides: TGCAGTGCTAGACAATACCTCGAAACCGGGGAGCTGTTTTTT.